Sequencing of this TCR beta chain was carried out in a study of T cells in Graves' hyperthyroidism and ophthalmopathy. On this clonotype: Its antigen remains unidentified.

Looked up from germline, CDR1 is DFQATT and CDR2 is SNEGSKA (reference sequence). This CDR3 region has 18 residues. After removal of 0 bases from V and 0 bases from J, the junction contained 10 bases not matched to a gene. The study's findings and limits: Among clonotypes expanded in thyroid above 0.001, most were also found in blood. Researchers report that a 13 V-J model separated ophthalmopathy from stable hyperthyroidism.

RNA transcripts served as the template for amplifying TCR beta CDR3 regions. Using the HTBI primer set, a first-round RT-PCR was run on the TCR CDR3. TCRdb re-derived calls from the multiplex PCR reads in MiXCR, one entry per CDR3 protein. The sample contains about 96,000 distinct CDR3 sequences, over 50% of which appear only once. Participants, patients aged 18 to 65, had newly diagnosed hyperthyroidism with a duration under 2 months. Uncontrolled infection, other autoimmune disease, pregnancy or lactation barred patients from enrollment. This clonotype originated in a woman between 40 and 50 years old with Graves' hyperthyroidism. This rearrangement joins TRBV20-1 to TRBJ1-4, with 7 bases aligning to TRBD1. Sequencing was done on a sample of blood. The CDR3 region is CSARDARGRFATNEKLFF. In nucleotides, the CDR3 is TGCAGTGCTAGAGATGCCAGGGGGAGGTTTGCAACTAATGAAAAACTGTTTTTT.